Sequencing of this T cell receptor (beta chain) was carried out in a study of PD-1 blockade in classical Hodgkin lymphoma. V shed 1 base and J shed 3 bases, with 10 bases lying between them. The germline gives CDR1 SEHNR, CDR2 FQNEAQ (reference sequence). This CDR3 is built from 16 residues. The method was immunoSEQ multiplex PCR; TCRdb's version includes in-frame clones alone and lacks a portion of them. The sample consists of over 50,000 clones, roughly 85% of them appearing once. Noted time point: cycle 4 day 1 (C4D1), after 5 to 7 weeks of nivolumab. Each patient relapsed following autologous stem cell transplantation, and prior brentuximab vedotin exposure differed. Patients showed best responses of complete response, partial response or progressive disease.

The sequence was collected from a human donor with classical Hodgkin lymphoma. The specimen comprised peripheral blood mononuclear cells (PBMCs), sampled before the fourth cycle of nivolumab. The chain has TRBV7-9 and TRBJ1-6; TRBD1 might be the D (5 bases). The CDR3 reads CASSLVGTIYNSPLHF. The CDR3 DNA sequence: TGTGCCAGCAGCTTAGTCGGGACGATCTATAATTCACCCCTCCACTTT.